Here is one T cell receptor beta chain with its context. There are 14 residues in the CDR3. Germline assignment: CDR1 SGHRS and CDR2 YFSETQ. V shed 4 bases and J 9 bases; nucleotides not matched to a gene: 9. These data come from a study of HIV-infected patients and healthy controls. cDNA was made from about 500 ng RNA using alpha and beta constant primers. Alpha and beta chain libraries were made separately by chain-specific third strand synthesis with multiplexing indices. TCRdb itself ran the 5' RACE reads through MiXCR, one entry per CDR3 protein. The sample gives about 3,900 distinct CDR3 sequences, about 29% of which show up once; 20% to 25% is in the top ten. Antiretroviral therapy had run roughly three months, about 14 weeks, before follow-up blood collection. All unsorted peripheral T cells were captured because whole blood was used without fractionation.

The chain has TRBV5-1 and TRBJ2-1; 8 bases agree with TRBD1. This sequence was found in an adult with HIV infection. Here the sequenced sample was blood, taken during antiretroviral therapy. CDR3: CASSPPDRDGEQFF. The DNA of the CDR3 is TGCGCCAGCAGCCCGCCGGACAGGGACGGTGAGCAGTTCTTC.